Detailed here is one T cell receptor beta chain. Its target is unknown. The CDR3 has 18 amino acids. Germline-derived CDR1 and CDR2 are MDHEN and SYDVKM. The ends lost 5 bases at V and 2 bases at J; junction bases unmatched: 14. This specimen comes from a study of cytomegalovirus exposure and HLA in healthy donors. The PCR had 60 Vbeta and 13 Jbeta primers. The method was immunoSEQ multiplex PCR; TCRdb's version includes in-frame clones alone and lacks a portion of them. The table includes 150,000 to 200,000 clones, over 65% detected once. Notes on the study in general: The likely explanation for a cluster of highly shared sequence variants was sequencing artifact.

The chain recombines TRBV28 with TRBJ2-1; TRBD1 agrees at 8 bases. This receptor was taken from a man aged 55 to 69 in good health and CMV-seronegative. The source material was PBMCs. The CDR3 coding sequence is TGTGCCAGCAGTCCACCCGCGGGGCCGGGACAGGCCTACAATGAGCAGTTCTTC. It encodes CASSPPAGPGQAYNEQFF.